The 9 T cell receptor beta chains below were found in one sample sequenced in a study of T cells in Graves' hyperthyroidism and ophthalmopathy. RNA transcripts provided the source from which TCR beta CDR3 regions were amplified. A first-round RT-PCR of the TCR CDR3 used the HTBI primer set. TCRdb itself ran the multiplex PCR reads through MiXCR, one entry per CDR3 protein. Of some 570,000 distinct CDR3 sequences listed, 13% to 15% are singletons. Input material: blood. The receptor source for this set is a woman between 18 and 30 years old with Graves' ophthalmopathy.

This clonotype appeared many times. V is TRBV7-9 and J is TRBJ2-7; D possibly matches TRBD1 or TRBD2 (5 bases each). CDR3 size: 15 residues. Trimming stripped 5 bases from V and 5 bases from J, with 19 bases between. Germline V gene sequence: CDR1 SEHNR, CDR2 FQNEAQ (reference sequence). CDR3: CASSITEPGTNEQYF. The CDR3 DNA follows: TGTGCCAGCAGCATAACAGAACCAGGGACGAACGAGCAGTACTTC.

CDR3 amino acids: CASSESGVLGLAGGPGTDTQYF. The CDR3 DNA follows: TGCGCCAGCAGTGAGTCGGGAGTCCTAGGACTAGCGGGAGGGCCGGGCACAGATACGCAGTATTTT. The chain joins TRBV10-1 to TRBJ2-3; 15 bases match TRBD2. Germline V gives CDR1 WNHNN, CDR2 SYGVQD (reference sequence). The V gene end was trimmed by 0 bases and the J gene end by 1 base; junction bases not matched to a gene: 14. The CDR3 is 22 amino acids.

The sample holds many counts of this clonotype. This sequence joins TRBV6-2 or TRBV6-3 and TRBJ2-7; 15 bases are shared with TRBD2. The CDR3 has 16 residues. Germline CDR1 and CDR2: MNHEY and SVGEGT. V trimming: 6 bases; J trimming: 7 bases; junction bases outside the gene matches: 10. The CDR3 region has the DNA TGTGCCAGCAGCCAGGCGGGACTAGCGGGAGGTAAGGAGCAGTACTTC. Amino acid sequence: CASSQAGLAGGKEQYF.

This clonotype appeared a few times. The rearrangement joins TRBV4-3 to TRBJ1-2, with 7 bases identical to TRBD1. CDR1 is LGHNA and CDR2 is YSLEER in the germline V gene. V shed 0 bases, J shed 6 bases, and the junction held 7 bases outside the gene matches. CDR3 length equals 15 residues. In nucleotides, the CDR3 is TGCGCCAGCAGCCAAGACTTTAAGGGGGCGAATGGCTACACCTTC. Its protein product is CASSQDFKGANGYTF.

This clonotype appeared a few times. One base away lies a much larger clone, so this may be a sequencing read error. This CDR3 reads CASSMAGSRSARPQHF. CDR3 DNA: TGTGCCAGCAGTATGGCAGGGTCCCGGTCGGCACGGCCCCAGCATTTT. The V and J genes are TRBV6-1 and TRBJ1-5, with D perhaps matching TRBD1 (5 bases). The V gene lost 5 bases and the J gene lost 9 bases, with 23 bases spanning the gap. Germline lookup yields CDR1 MNHNS and CDR2 SASEGT. The CDR3 is 16 residues long.

This clonotype was seen a handful of times. The gene calls are TRBV6-1 and TRBJ2-1; D perhaps matches TRBD1 (6 bases). The germline CDR1 and CDR2 sequences are MNHNS and SASEGT. CDR3 size: 15 residues. V was cut by 0 bases and J by 5 bases, with 11 bases left in between. CDR3 sequence reads: CASSEAIGGHNEQFF. CDR3 DNA: TGTGCCAGCAGTGAAGCCATAGGGGGTCACAATGAGCAGTTCTTC.

Remarks on this clonotype: At one end, the junction sequence differs from germline, possibly due to a read error. V is TRBV5-1 and J is TRBJ2-7; 12 bases match TRBD2. The V gene's germline CDR1 is SGHRS and CDR2 YFSETQ. This CDR3 region has 14 residues. The CDR3 sequence is CASSPGTSGYGQYF. The CDR3 coding sequence is TGCGCCAGCAGCCCCGGGACTAGCGGGTACGGGCAGTACTTC.

This clonotype was counted a few times. The CDR3 nucleotides read TGTGCCTCGGGACTCCCGGCATACAATGAGCAGTTCTTC. Its translation is CASGLPAYNEQFF. The V and J genes are TRBV12-3 or TRBV12-4 and TRBJ2-1; possible D gene TRBD2, 6 bases. There are 13 residues in the CDR3. V gave up 11 bases and J gave up 4 bases, with 15 bases separating them.

The V gene is TRBV18, the J gene TRBJ1-1; 11 bases map to TRBD1. The V segment lost 1 base and the J segment 6 bases; nucleotides outside the gene matches: 7. Germline V gene sequence: CDR1 KGHSH, CDR2 LQKENI. The CDR3 contains 16 residues. CDR3 amino acids: CASSPLGQGGLSEAFF. The CDR3 nucleotides are TGTGCCAGCTCACCACTGGGACAGGGGGGTTTATCTGAAGCTTTCTTT. Variable domain in full (rest from reference TRBV18 and TRBJ1-1): NAGVMQNPRHLVRRRGQEARLRCSPMKGHSHVYWYRQLPEEGLKFMVYLQKENIIDESGMPKERFSAEFPKEGPSILRIQQVVRGDSAAYFCASSPLGQGGLSEAFFGQGTRLTVV.